What follows are 21 T cell receptor beta chains derived from one specimen sequenced in a study of OX40 agonist ivuxolimab in advanced cancers. Method: immunoSEQ multiplex PCR; TCRdb's copy keeps in-frame clones and lacks some. The sample holds roughly 39,000 clones; more than 70% are singletons and the top ten take approximately 12%. Material: CD4+ or CD8+ T cells sorted from blood, obtained in a trial of the OX40 agonist ivuxolimab. All receptors derive from an adult with an advanced solid tumor such as melanoma, head and neck, liver or kidney cancer.

This clone was seen once. The chain employs TRBV28 and TRBJ1-3, with no clear D. V was shortened by 6 bases and J by 8 bases, with 8 bases between the two germline ends. The germline V gene has CDR1 MDHEN and CDR2 SYDVKM. The CDR3 spans 11 residues. The DNA for the CDR3 is TGTGCCAGCAGGGGCCCGTACACCATATATTTT. This encodes CASRGPYTIYF.

The CDR3 spells CASSDLAGATDTQYF. For the CDR3, the DNA is TGCGCCAGCAGTGATCTAGCGGGAGCCACAGATACGCAGTATTTT. The chain is built from TRBV10-1 and TRBJ2-3; TRBD2 matches 10 bases. Germline CDR1 reads WNHNN; CDR2 reads SYGVQD (reference sequence). CDR3 length: 15 residues. V was clipped by 3 bases and J by 2 bases; unmatched bases: 2.

The chain carries TRBV6-6 and TRBJ2-7, with TRBD1 identical over 10 bases. The V gene end was trimmed by 2 bases and the J gene end by 4 bases; junction bases not matched to a gene: 5. This CDR3 contains 15 residues. CDR1 is MNHNY, CDR2 SVGAGI, per germline (reference sequence). CDR3 residues: CASSYRQGALYEQYF. The CDR3 nucleotides read TGTGCCAGCAGTTACAGACAGGGGGCCCTTTACGAGCAGTACTTC.

The chain employs TRBV28 and TRBJ2-6, with D possibly being TRBD1 (6 bases). Germline loops: CDR1 MDHEN, CDR2 SYDVKM. Between the trimmed V and J ends, which lost 6 bases and 4 bases, there was a span of 13 bases. The CDR3 contains 15 residues. The DNA for the CDR3 is TGTGCCAGCAGCAACAGGGAGTCCGGGGCCAACGTCCTGACTTTC. As protein: CASSNRESGANVLTF.

CDR3: CASSDLGRGLQYF. The DNA of the CDR3 is TGTGCCAGCAGTGACTTAGGCAGGGGGCTGCAGTACTTC. V gene TRBV6-1 combines with J gene TRBJ2-7, with 8 positions matching TRBD1. The V gene end was trimmed by 3 bases and the J gene end by 9 bases; junction bases not matched to a gene: 7. The CDR3 has 13 residues. The germline CDR1 and CDR2 sequences are MNHNS and SASEGT.

V and J are TRBV28 and TRBJ1-6; 8 bases fit TRBD1. The trim removed 8 bases at V and 10 bases at J, leaving 4 bases unmatched. The CDR3 runs 12 residues. Germline-derived CDR1 and CDR2 are MDHEN and SYDVKM. The DNA of the CDR3 is TGTGCCAGCCAGACAGGGGAATCACCCCTCCACTTT. Translation: CASQTGESPLHF.

This rearrangement joins TRBV11-2 to TRBJ2-5; D not resolved. The length of the CDR3 is 17 residues. CDR1 SGHAT and CDR2 FQNNGV come from the germline V gene. Between the trimmed V and J ends, which lost 1 base and 0 bases, there was a span of 15 bases. The CDR3, as DNA: TGTGCCAGCAGCTTAGGCTCTTACGGGCCGTACCAAGAGACCCAGTACTTC. It yields the protein CASSLGSYGPYQETQYF.

Remarks on this clone: Sequence at one end of the junction differs from germline and may be a read error. The chain couples TRBV4-2 to TRBJ2-3; possibly TRBD2 for D (6 bases). Germline lookup yields CDR1 LGHNA and CDR2 YNFKEQ. There are 13 residues in the CDR3. The CDR3 nucleotides read TGTGCCAGCAGCGGGAATGTTCGGGGGTTAGGGCATTTT. Translation gives CASSGNVRGLGHF.

The J gene is TRBJ2-2, the V gene TRBV29-1, with D possibly TRBD1 on 6 matching bases. The CDR3 spans 13 residues. Looked up from germline, CDR1 is SQVTM and CDR2 is ANQGSEA. V dropped 7 bases and J dropped 4 bases, with 13 bases sitting between them. As DNA, the CDR3 is TGCAGCGCCTGGGGGCAGGGCACCGGGGAGCTGTTTTTT. It yields the protein CSAWGQGTGELFF.

The chain links TRBV6-6 to TRBJ1-2; tentatively, D is TRBD1 (6 bases). CDR1 MNHNY and CDR2 SVGAGI come from the germline V gene (reference sequence). The CDR3 consists of 15 residues. V was cut by 4 bases and J by 2 bases, with 14 bases left in between. The CDR3 DNA reads TGTGCCAGCAGTTCTACAGGGTGGCAGAACTATGGCTACACCTTC. It specifies CASSSTGWQNYGYTF.

This clone has a single count. The genes are TRBV6-4 and TRBJ2-3; maybe TRBD1 (6 bases). The germline gives CDR1 MRHNA, CDR2 SNTAGT. The V gene lost 0 bases and the J gene lost 2 bases, with 6 bases spanning the gap. The CDR3 covers 14 residues. CDR3 sequence (DNA): TGTGCCAGCAGTGACTCGGGACACACAGATACGCAGTATTTT. It is translated as CASSDSGHTDTQYF.

The V and J genes are TRBV28 and TRBJ1-5, with TRBD1 matching over 7 bases. Trimming cost V 5 bases and J 6 bases; bases outside gene matches: 13. There are 16 residues in the CDR3. Germline V gives CDR1 MDHEN, CDR2 SYDVKM. CDR3 DNA sequence: TGTGCCAGCAGTATAAGGGGGCGCGGCTTAAGTCAGCCCCAGCATTTT. Protein sequence: CASSIRGRGLSQPQHF.

The V call is TRBV7-3, the J call TRBJ2-5; D uncertain. Germline CDR1 reads SGHTA; CDR2 reads FQGTGA. The V end was cut by 5 bases, the J end by 5 bases, with 21 bases between. The CDR3 covers 16 residues. The CDR3 DNA follows: TGTGCCAGCAGCCGCAGAGGACCTGCGAAAAAGGAGACCCAGTACTTC. This codes for CASSRRGPAKKETQYF.

V is TRBV18 and J is TRBJ2-1, with a weak D call TRBD2 (5 bases). The V gene's germline CDR1 is KGHSH and CDR2 LQKENI. The CDR3 extends over 14 amino acids. V gave up 0 bases and J gave up 9 bases, with 12 bases separating them. The CDR3 region is CASSPPQTNGEQFF. CDR3 nucleotide sequence: TGTGCCAGCTCACCACCCCAGACTAATGGTGAGCAGTTCTTC. The whole variable domain, remainder taken from reference TRBV18 and TRBJ2-1, is NAGVMQNPRHLVRRRGQEARLRCSPMKGHSHVYWYRQLPEEGLKFMVYLQKENIIDESGMPKERFSAEFPKEGPSILRIQQVVRGDSAAYFCASSPPQTNGEQFFGPGTRLTVL.

The rearrangement links TRBV11-2 to TRBJ2-1, with D maybe TRBD1 (5 bases). Germline V gene lookup returns CDR1 SGHAT and CDR2 FQNNGV. The ends were cut back, 2 bases at V and 4 bases at J, with 15 bases in the middle. There are 16 residues in the CDR3. CDR3 bases: TGTGCCAGCAGCTTATCCCAGGGATCGGGTTACAATGAGCAGTTCTTC. Its translation: CASSLSQGSGYNEQFF.

This clone was detected only once. V and J are TRBV29-1 and TRBJ2-7, with D unresolved. Germline assignment: CDR1 SQVTM and CDR2 ANQGSEA. Trimming removed 4 bases from V and 7 bases from J, with 11 bases in between. The CDR3 runs to 11 residues. For the CDR3, the DNA is TGCAGCGTTGCCGTGGTGAAGGAGCAGTACTTC. Amino acid sequence: CSVAVVKEQYF.

The chain joins TRBV6-4 to TRBJ2-2; D might be TRBD1 or TRBD2, each matching 5 bases. V was clipped by 3 bases and J by 4 bases, with 15 bases between them. From germline, CDR1 is MRHNA and CDR2 SNTAGT. The CDR3 totals 16 residues. CDR3: CASSEGTARTTGELFF. The DNA of the CDR3 is TGTGCCAGCAGTGAAGGGACCGCGCGGACCACCGGGGAGCTGTTTTTT.

The chain joins TRBV28 to TRBJ2-5, with TRBD2 matching over 9 bases. The DNA end is more similar to TRBJ2-7, so the J call may be wrong. The CDR3 has 14 residues. The germline CDR1 and CDR2 sequences are MDHEN and SYDVKM. This CDR3 is CASSYSGGHYEQYF. The CDR3 DNA reads as TGTGCCAGCAGTTATAGCGGGGGACACTACGAGCAGTACTTC.

The chain couples TRBV7-9 to TRBJ2-7; the D gene is possibly TRBD1 (6 bases). V was cut by 5 bases and J by 1 base, with 12 bases left in between. This CDR3 comprises 14 residues. The germline V gene has CDR1 SEHNR and CDR2 FQNEAQ (reference sequence). CDR3 nucleotide sequence: TGTGCCAGCAGCCTACAGGGTTCATCCTACGAGCAGTACTTC. It specifies CASSLQGSSYEQYF.

The CDR3 protein is CASTLIGPQPQHF. The CDR3, as DNA: TGTGCCAGCACTTTAATCGGGCCCCAGCCCCAGCATTTT. J is TRBJ1-5 and V is TRBV7-8; D ambiguous. Trimming removed 7 bases from V and 7 bases from J, with 14 bases in between. The CDR3 spans 13 residues. Germline CDR1 and CDR2: SGHVS and FQNEAQ.

V and J are TRBV19 and TRBJ2-1; no firm D call. The length of the CDR3 is 13 residues. Germline CDR1 and CDR2: LNHDA and SQIVND (reference sequence). Trimming removed 2 bases from V and 4 bases from J, with 6 bases in between. CDR3: CASSITLYNEQFF. Written as DNA, the CDR3 is TGTGCCAGTAGTATAACCCTTTACAATGAGCAGTTCTTC.